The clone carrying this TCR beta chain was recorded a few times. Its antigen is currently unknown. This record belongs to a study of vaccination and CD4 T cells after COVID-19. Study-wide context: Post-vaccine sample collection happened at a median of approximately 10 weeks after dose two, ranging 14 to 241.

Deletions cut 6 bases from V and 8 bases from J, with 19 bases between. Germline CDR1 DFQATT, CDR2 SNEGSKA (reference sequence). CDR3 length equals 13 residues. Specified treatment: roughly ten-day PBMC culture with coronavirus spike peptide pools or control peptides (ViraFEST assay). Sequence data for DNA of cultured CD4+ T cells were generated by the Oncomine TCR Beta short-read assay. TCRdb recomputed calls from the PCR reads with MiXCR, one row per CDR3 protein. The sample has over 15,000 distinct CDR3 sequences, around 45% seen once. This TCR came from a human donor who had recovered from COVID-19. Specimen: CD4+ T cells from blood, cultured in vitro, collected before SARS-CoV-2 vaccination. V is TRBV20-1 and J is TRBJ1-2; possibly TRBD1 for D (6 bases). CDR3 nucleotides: TGCAGTGCCCCGGTTGGGGGGGCGGCAGGCTACACCTTC. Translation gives CSAPVGGAAGYTF.